The sequence of this T cell receptor beta chain was determined in a study of T cells in Graves' hyperthyroidism and ophthalmopathy. Amplification of TCR beta CDR3 regions used RNA as the template. Carried out on the TCR CDR3, a first-round RT-PCR used the HTBI primer set. Using its own MiXCR run on the multiplex PCR reads, TCRdb lists one record per CDR3 protein. The top ten clones hold nearly 8.5% of a sample with approximately 560,000 distinct CDR3 sequences, more than 45% of them seen once. This clonotype has a handful of counts. Sequencing used peripheral blood or thyroid tissue (not recorded which). The clonotype was recovered from a woman aged 18-29 years with Graves' hyperthyroidism.

The DNA of the CDR3 is TGTGCCAGCAGCCAAGAAAGCGGAGGGGGAACGACCATATATTTT. Protein: CASSQESGGGTTIYF. The chain carries TRBV14 and TRBJ1-3; TRBD1 is a possible D gene (6 bases). Deletions cut 0 bases from V and 10 bases from J, with 16 bases between. CDR3 size: 15 residues. CDR1 is SGHDN and CDR2 is FVKESK in the germline V gene.